Each of the 10 T cell receptor beta chains below was sequenced from the same sample in a study of blood T cell repertoires in COVID-19. Here immunoSEQ multiplex PCR was the method, and the copy in TCRdb shows in-frame clones only, minus some. The sample gives 45,000 to 55,000 clones, roughly 84% of which show up once; about 7.8% is in the top ten. The sample was peripheral blood. These receptors were obtained from a man in his forties or fifties with active COVID-19.

The gene calls are TRBV4-3 and TRBJ2-1, with 11 nucleotides matching TRBD2. Germline V CDR1 and CDR2: LGHNA, YSLEER. The V and J ends lost 0 bases and 6 bases, in that order; junction bases with no gene match: 7. The CDR3 runs to 17 residues. The CDR3 nucleotides are TGCGCCAGCAGCCAAGATCGGGGACTAGCGGAGGCCAATGAGCAGTTCTTC. This translates into CASSQDRGLAEANEQFF.

The CDR3 sequence: CAWSFSPGTDNSPLHF. DNA for the CDR3: TGTGCCTGGAGTTTTTCCCCCGGGACAGATAATTCACCCCTCCACTTT. The chain is built from TRBV30 and TRBJ1-6; 7 positions agree with TRBD1. Germline CDR1 and CDR2: GTSNPN and SVGIG (reference sequence). The trim removed 2 bases at V and 5 bases at J, leaving 9 bases unmatched. The CDR3 is made up of 16 amino acids.

This clone was seen more than once but under ten times. The rearrangement uses TRBV7-8 and TRBJ1-1, with TRBD1 as a possible D gene (6 bases). The CDR3 spans 13 residues. Germline CDR1 is SGHVS and CDR2 is FQNEAQ. V was trimmed by 5 bases and J by 2 bases, leaving 9 bases between them. Here the CDR3 DNA reads TGTGCCAGCAGCCAAGGGGGTAACACTGAAGCTTTCTTT. Amino acids: CASSQGGNTEAFF.

The genes are TRBV7-2 and TRBJ2-2, with 9 bases aligning to TRBD1. Germline assignment: CDR1 SGHTA and CDR2 FQGNSA. Trimming cost V 5 bases and J 7 bases; bases outside gene matches: 8. The CDR3 totals 15 residues. Here the CDR3 DNA reads TGTGCCAGCAGCCCGGGGACAGGGCAGCTCGGGGAGCTGTTTTTT. Its protein is CASSPGTGQLGELFF.

The chain recombines TRBV7-8 with TRBJ2-2, with TRBD2 as a possible D gene (5 bases). Trimming removed 2 bases at V and 7 bases at J, with 14 bases between. The CDR3 extends over 15 amino acids. The germline V gene encodes CDR1 SGHVS and CDR2 FQNEAQ. CDR3 bases: TGTGCCAGCAGCTTAAACGTGGGAGTGGTCGGGGAGCTGTTTTTT. Translation gives CASSLNVGVVGELFF.

The chain is built from TRBV24-1 and TRBJ2-3; 12 bases agree with TRBD2. The length of the CDR3 is 16 residues. Trimming at V came to 4 bases and at J to 6 bases, leaving 7 bases not matched to a gene. The V gene's germline CDR1 is KGHDR and CDR2 SFDVKD. CDR3 nucleotide sequence: TGTGCCACCAGTGACACTAGCGGGGGGCCGGTTGATACGCAGTATTTT. Translated: CATSDTSGGPVDTQYF.

Here the CDR3 reads CASSLSENQPQHF. The CDR3 nucleotides read TGTGCCAGCAGTTTAAGTGAGAATCAGCCCCAGCATTTT. The chain couples TRBV12-3 or TRBV12-4 to TRBJ1-5; D remains unclear. The CDR3 is 13 amino acids. Trimming stripped 2 bases from V and 4 bases from J, with 6 bases between.

The rearrangement joins TRBV3-1 (or the pseudogene TRBV3-2) to TRBJ1-1; TRBD1 is a possible D gene (5 bases). The CDR3 spans 20 residues. Trimming took 0 bases from V and 6 from J, leaving 29 bases between them. Germline V lookup: CDR1 LGHDT, CDR2 YNNKEL (reference sequence). The CDR3 DNA reads TGTGCCAGCAGCCAAGAGTCGACTTGGTCGGGCCGGGGGAGGTGGGCTGAAGCTTTCTTT. Its protein product is CASSQESTWSGRGRWAEAFF.

The chain couples TRBV7-9 to TRBJ1-6, with 7 positions matching TRBD1. J was trimmed by 7 bases and V by 1 base; bases with no gene match: 10. Germline V lookup: CDR1 SEHNR, CDR2 FQNEAQ (reference sequence). The CDR3 has 17 amino acids. The CDR3 region has the DNA TGTGCCAGCAGCTTAGGAACACGGACAGGCTGGAATTCACCCCTCCACTTT. Protein product: CASSLGTRTGWNSPLHF.

This clone has more than one count but fewer than ten. This chain joins TRBV27 and TRBJ2-7; tentatively, D is TRBD2 (6 bases). Germline V gene lookup returns CDR1 MNHEY and CDR2 SMNVEV (reference sequence). The CDR3 totals 13 residues. CDR3 DNA: TGTGTGTCGGGGACTGCGAGCTCCTACGAGCAGTACTTC. The encoded protein is CVSGTASSYEQYF.